The 6 T cell receptor beta chains reported below all come from one sample, sequenced in a study of T cell repertoires in cytomegalovirus infection. From the reads, TCRdb called clonotypes with MiXCR, one entry per CDR3 protein. This table holds fewer than 350,000 distinct CDR3 sequences, 9.5% found once. Material: PBMCs. Receptors were obtained from a human donor in good health (CMV status not recorded). Some clones in this sample may be carry-over from other donors' samples.

This clonotype was counted many times. The gene calls are TRBV7-2 and TRBJ2-7; 8 bases map to TRBD2. The germline V gene encodes CDR1 SGHTA and CDR2 FQGNSA. V dropped 7 bases and J dropped 7; count of bases not matched to a gene: 9. This CDR3 contains 13 residues. The CDR3 region has the DNA TGTGCCAGCACCCCGGGGGGGCCGAGGGAGCAGTACTTC. Translating it yields CASTPGGPREQYF.

Many counts were recorded for this clonotype. The chain employs TRBV7-2 and TRBJ2-3, with D perhaps TRBD1 or TRBD2 (5 bases each). CDR1 and CDR2 (germline): SGHTA, FQGNSA. The CDR3 totals 11 residues. Trimming pared 7 bases from V and 8 bases from J, leaving 10 bases between. CDR3 sequence: CASTPGSTQYF. The CDR3 coding sequence is TGTGCCAGCACCCCAGGGAGTACGCAGTATTTT.

This clonotype was counted between two and nine times. The chain is built from TRBV6-2 or TRBV6-3 and TRBJ2-2; the match to TRBD1 covers 8 bases. This CDR3 has 15 amino acids. After removal of 6 bases from V and 7 bases from J, the junction contained 10 bases not matched to a gene. Germline CDR1 MNHEY, CDR2 SVGEGT. CDR3 protein: CASSTRQGWFGELFF. In DNA form, the CDR3 reads TGTGCCAGCAGCACTAGACAGGGGTGGTTCGGGGAGCTGTTTTTT.

The chain couples TRBV19 to TRBJ2-7; D perhaps matches TRBD1 (5 bases). Between the trimmed V and J ends, which lost 6 bases and 0 bases, there was a span of 12 bases. The germline V gene encodes CDR1 LNHDA and CDR2 SQIVND (reference sequence). The CDR3 has 14 residues. The CDR3, as DNA: TGTGCCAGTAGCCGACAGATGAGCTCCTACGAGCAGTACTTC. Translation: CASSRQMSSYEQYF.

In its sample, this clonotype was seen many times. The chain has TRBV7-2 and TRBJ2-1, with 9 positions matching TRBD2. Germline V CDR1 and CDR2: SGHTA, FQGNSA. Trimming took 1 base from V and 3 from J; bases not matched to a gene: 1. CDR3 length: 15 amino acids. The CDR3 bases are TGTGCCAGCAGCTTAGTTAGCGGGGGCTACAATGAGCAGTTCTTC. The encoded protein is CASSLVSGGYNEQFF.

This clonotype was counted many times. V is TRBV7-2 and J is TRBJ2-4; no firm D call. V lost 3 bases, J lost 5 bases, and 11 bases lay in between. Germline V lookup: CDR1 SGHTA, CDR2 FQGNSA. The CDR3 consists of 14 residues. DNA for the CDR3: TGTGCCAGCAGCTTGGGTCAGCTCGAAAACATTCAGTACTTC. Its translation is CASSLGQLENIQYF.